This TCR beta chain was recorded in a study of Ad26.COV2.S vaccination and SARS-CoV-2 variants. Generated by immunoSEQ multiplex PCR, the TCRdb table keeps only in-frame clones and is missing some. The table shows about 680,000 clones, with more than 70% occurring only once. For this clone: The target antigen is unknown.

Treatment in this sample: some 20 received Ad26.COV2.S at low or high dose, single or two shots; 5 received placebo; per-sample allocation not given. Sample collection was performed on day 63 after the first vaccine or placebo injection. General study results and limits: Greater spike-specific TCR breadth was seen in vaccine recipients than in placebo recipients.

CDR3 length: 15 residues. The V end was cut by 6 bases, the J end by 0 bases, with 10 bases between. Germline lookup yields CDR1 KGHDR and CDR2 SFDVKD. The specimen comprised peripheral blood, sampled in a trial of Ad26.COV2.S vaccine versus placebo. This receptor was taken from a person between 18 and 59 years old who received the Ad26.COV2.S COVID-19 vaccine or a placebo. The rearrangement links TRBV24-1 to TRBJ1-4; no clear D. CDR3 sequence: CATSKDGSTNEKLFF. As DNA, the CDR3 is TGTGCCACCAGTAAAGACGGTTCAACTAATGAAAAACTGTTTTTT.